These T cell receptor beta chains were read from a single sample in a study of T cells in localized non-small cell lung cancer. The assay was immunoSEQ multiplex PCR, and TCRdb's table has in-frame clones only and misses some. In the table there are 20,000 to 25,000 clones, around 90% of which are singletons. The sequenced sample was peripheral blood, obtained before any cancer treatment. The source is a man aged 35-75 years with stage I squamous cell lung carcinoma. Both conserved end residues are part of each CDR3. The D gene is left open where the match is weak. Not all rows give a size; the values are once, few, many and, for expanded clones, a class.

abundance: NA; v_gene: TRBV7-8; j_gene: TRBJ2-1; d_gene: NA; CDR3aa: CASSPGRYNEQFF; CDR3nt: TGTGCCAGCAGCCCCGGACGGTACAATGAGCAGTTCTTC
abundance: NA; v_gene: TRBV10-1; j_gene: TRBJ2-7; d_gene: NA; CDR3aa: CASSTGFRDEQYF; CDR3nt: TGCGCCAGCAGTACAGGGTTCCGTGACGAGCAGTACTTC
abundance: few; v_gene: TRBV11-2; j_gene: TRBJ2-7; d_gene: NA; CDR3aa: CASSLSAPEHEQYF; CDR3nt: TGTGCCAGCAGCCTCTCAGCTCCGGAGCACGAGCAGTACTTC
abundance: NA; v_gene: TRBV18; j_gene: TRBJ2-3; d_gene: NA; CDR3aa: CASSPLAGLTDTQYF; CDR3nt: TGTGCCAGCTCACCTTTGGCGGGACTCACAGATACGCAGTATTTT
abundance: NA; v_gene: TRBV7-6; j_gene: TRBJ1-1; d_gene: NA; CDR3aa: CASSLARWQPGNTEAFF; CDR3nt: TGTGCCAGCAGCTTAGCCCGTTGGCAACCTGGGAACACTGAAGCTTTCTTT
abundance: NA; v_gene: TRBV6-1; j_gene: TRBJ2-5; d_gene: NA; CDR3aa: CASSEHGGRGGETQYF; CDR3nt: TGTGCCAGCAGTGAACACGGAGGCAGGGGAGGTGAGACCCAGTACTTC
abundance: NA; v_gene: TRBV5-4; j_gene: TRBJ2-7; d_gene: NA; CDR3aa: CASSRDTEGFYEQYF; CDR3nt: TGTGCCAGCAGCCGGGATACAGAAGGGTTCTACGAGCAGTACTTC
abundance: few; v_gene: TRBV4-3; j_gene: TRBJ2-7; d_gene: TRBD1; CDR3aa: CASSQDVGTGDYEQYF; CDR3nt: TGCGCCAGCAGCCAAGATGTCGGGACAGGGGACTACGAGCAGTACTTC
abundance: NA; v_gene: TRBV30; j_gene: TRBJ2-7; d_gene: NA; CDR3aa: CAWRQSYEQYF; CDR3nt: TGTGCCTGGAGGCAGTCCTACGAGCAGTACTTC
abundance: once; v_gene: TRBV19; j_gene: TRBJ2-7; d_gene: TRBD1; CDR3aa: CASSWGQGYEQYF; CDR3nt: TGTGCCAGTAGTTGGGGACAGGGGTACGAGCAGTACTTC
abundance: once; v_gene: TRBV7-8; j_gene: TRBJ1-5; d_gene: NA; CDR3aa: CASSLTHQPQHF; CDR3nt: TGTGCCAGCAGCTTAACCCATCAGCCCCAGCATTTT
abundance: NA; v_gene: TRBV27; j_gene: TRBJ1-2; d_gene: TRBD1; CDR3aa: CASSLLTGFGGYTF; CDR3nt: TGTGCCAGCAGTTTATTGACAGGGTTCGGCGGCTACACCTTC
abundance: NA; v_gene: TRBV30; j_gene: TRBJ2-7; d_gene: NA; CDR3aa: CAWSGPESSYEQYF; CDR3nt: TGTGCCTGGAGTGGCCCAGAAAGCTCCTACGAGCAGTACTTC
abundance: NA; v_gene: TRBV9; j_gene: TRBJ1-2; d_gene: NA; CDR3aa: CASSVGVEPNYGYTF; CDR3nt: TGTGCCAGCAGCGTAGGGGTAGAACCAAACTATGGCTACACCTTC
abundance: NA; v_gene: TRBV4-1; j_gene: TRBJ2-7; d_gene: NA; CDR3aa: CASSPLITSSYEQYF; CDR3nt: TGCGCCAGCAGCCCCTTAATCACCTCCTCCTACGAGCAGTACTTC
abundance: NA; v_gene: TRBV7-9; j_gene: TRBJ1-2; d_gene: TRBD1; CDR3aa: CASSSQGNGYTF; CDR3nt: TGTGCCAGCAGCTCACAGGGGAATGGCTACACCTTC
abundance: NA; v_gene: TRBV28; j_gene: TRBJ2-6; d_gene: NA; CDR3aa: CASNYGGTGANVLTF; CDR3nt: TGTGCCAGCAATTATGGGGGCACTGGGGCCAACGTCCTGACTTTC
abundance: NA; v_gene: TRBV7-9; j_gene: TRBJ1-3; d_gene: NA; CDR3aa: CATPSSGNTIYF; CDR3nt: TGTGCCACCCCGAGCTCTGGAAACACCATATATTTT
abundance: NA; v_gene: TRBV5-1; j_gene: TRBJ2-7; d_gene: TRBD1; CDR3aa: CASSLPAGTDFYEQYF; CDR3nt: TGCGCCAGCAGCCTTCCCGCCGGGACAGATTTTTACGAGCAGTACTTC
abundance: NA; v_gene: TRBV19; j_gene: TRBJ1-5; d_gene: TRBD1; CDR3aa: CASTGTGVANQPQHF; CDR3nt: TGTGCCAGTACCGGTACAGGGGTAGCAAATCAGCCCCAGCATTTT
abundance: once; v_gene: TRBV5-1; j_gene: TRBJ2-6; d_gene: NA; CDR3aa: CASTYRTYGANVLTF; CDR3nt: TGCGCCAGCACATATAGGACTTATGGGGCCAACGTCCTGACTTTC
abundance: NA; v_gene: TRBV14; j_gene: TRBJ2-3; d_gene: TRBD2; CDR3aa: CASSLSGGTSTGDTQYF; CDR3nt: TGTGCCAGCAGCCTTAGCGGGGGGACCTCGACAGGTGATACGCAGTATTTT
abundance: NA; v_gene: TRBV15; j_gene: TRBJ1-5; d_gene: NA; CDR3aa: CATSTITGASNQPQHF; CDR3nt: TGTGCCACCAGCACTATTACAGGTGCGAGCAATCAGCCCCAGCATTTT
abundance: NA; v_gene: TRBV18; j_gene: TRBJ1-1; d_gene: TRBD1; CDR3aa: CASSSDRMNTEAFF; CDR3nt: TGTGCCAGCTCATCGGACAGGATGAACACTGAAGCTTTCTTT
abundance: NA; v_gene: TRBV30; j_gene: TRBJ1-3; d_gene: NA; CDR3aa: CAWTFSGNTIYF; CDR3nt: TGTGCCTGGACTTTCTCTGGAAACACCATATATTTT
abundance: once; v_gene: TRBV7-8; j_gene: TRBJ2-1; d_gene: TRBD2; CDR3aa: CASRSGLADYNEQFF; CDR3nt: TGTGCCAGCAGATCGGGACTAGCGGACTACAATGAGCAGTTCTTC
abundance: NA; v_gene: TRBV4-1; j_gene: TRBJ2-1; d_gene: NA; CDR3aa: CASSQDSVNEQFF; CDR3nt: TGCGCCAGCAGCCAAGATTCCGTGAATGAGCAGTTCTTC
abundance: NA; v_gene: TRBV30; j_gene: TRBJ2-7; d_gene: NA; CDR3aa: CAWGASSYEQYF; CDR3nt: TGTGCCTGGGGCGCGAGCTCCTACGAGCAGTACTTC
abundance: NA; v_gene: TRBV15; j_gene: TRBJ2-7; d_gene: NA; CDR3aa: CATSRDGLGESYEQYF; CDR3nt: TGTGCCACCAGCAGAGACGGGTTAGGGGAATCCTACGAGCAGTACTTC
abundance: NA; v_gene: TRBV2; j_gene: TRBJ1-3; d_gene: NA; CDR3aa: CASRDLLIGRLSGNTIYF; CDR3nt: TGTGCCAGCAGGGACTTATTGATTGGACGGCTCTCTGGAAACACCATATATTTT
abundance: NA; v_gene: TRBV28; j_gene: TRBJ2-6; d_gene: NA; CDR3aa: CASSSHTWGANVLTF; CDR3nt: TGTGCCAGCAGTTCGCATACCTGGGGGGCCAACGTCCTGACTTTC
abundance: NA; v_gene: TRBV2; j_gene: TRBJ1-2; d_gene: NA; CDR3aa: CASSERDIPNYGYTF; CDR3nt: TGTGCCAGCAGTGAAAGAGACATTCCTAACTATGGCTACACCTTC
abundance: NA; v_gene: TRBV7-2; j_gene: TRBJ1-2; d_gene: NA; CDR3aa: CASSSTAGGMRGYTF; CDR3nt: TGTGCCAGCAGCTCGACTGCGGGAGGGATGAGGGGCTACACCTTC
abundance: NA; v_gene: TRBV9; j_gene: TRBJ1-3; d_gene: TRBD1; CDR3aa: CASTKQGGDTIYF; CDR3nt: TGTGCCAGCACCAAACAGGGGGGGGACACCATATATTTT
abundance: NA; v_gene: TRBV11-2; j_gene: TRBJ2-1; d_gene: NA; CDR3aa: CASSLESRRYNEQFF; CDR3nt: TGTGCCAGCAGCTTAGAGAGCCGGAGGTACAATGAGCAGTTCTTC
abundance: NA; v_gene: TRBV10-1; j_gene: TRBJ2-2; d_gene: TRBD1; CDR3aa: CASGGTGGTGELFF; CDR3nt: TGCGCCAGCGGGGGGACAGGGGGTACCGGGGAGCTGTTTTTT
abundance: NA; v_gene: TRBV9; j_gene: TRBJ1-1; d_gene: NA; CDR3aa: CASSVGREAEAFF; CDR3nt: TGTGCCAGCAGCGTAGGACGGGAGGCTGAAGCTTTCTTT
abundance: few; v_gene: TRBV28; j_gene: TRBJ1-2; d_gene: NA; CDR3aa: CASSYGTPRYGYTF; CDR3nt: TGTGCCAGCAGTTACGGGACACCTCGCTATGGCTACACCTTC
abundance: NA; v_gene: TRBV7-9; j_gene: TRBJ2-5; d_gene: NA; CDR3aa: CASRDGVYQETQYF; CDR3nt: TGTGCCAGCAGAGACGGGGTGTACCAAGAGACCCAGTACTTC
abundance: NA; v_gene: TRBV5-1; j_gene: TRBJ2-5; d_gene: NA; CDR3aa: CASSLVPGGGETQYF; CDR3nt: TGCGCCAGCAGCTTGGTTCCGGGTGGGGGAGAGACCCAGTACTTC
abundance: NA; v_gene: TRBV28; j_gene: TRBJ1-2; d_gene: NA; CDR3aa: CASSPDINYGYTF; CDR3nt: TGTGCCAGCAGCCCTGACATAAACTATGGCTACACCTTC
abundance: NA; v_gene: TRBV28; j_gene: TRBJ1-5; d_gene: NA; CDR3aa: CASLVGGLGQPQHF; CDR3nt: TGTGCCAGCCTGGTGGGGGGGCTGGGACAGCCCCAGCATTTT
abundance: NA; v_gene: TRBV6-5; j_gene: TRBJ1-6; d_gene: NA; CDR3aa: CASSYGRAGDSPLHF; CDR3nt: TGTGCCAGCAGTTACGGGCGAGCAGGGGACTCACCCCTCCACTTT
abundance: NA; v_gene: TRBV4-1; j_gene: TRBJ2-1; d_gene: TRBD2; CDR3aa: CASSPGTSGGASSYNEQFF; CDR3nt: TGCGCCAGCAGCCCAGGGACTAGCGGGGGGGCCAGCTCCTACAATGAGCAGTTCTTC
abundance: few; v_gene: TRBV5-1; j_gene: TRBJ1-4; d_gene: TRBD1; CDR3aa: CASSYGQGQEKLFF; CDR3nt: TGCGCCAGCAGCTATGGACAGGGGCAGGAAAAACTGTTTTTT